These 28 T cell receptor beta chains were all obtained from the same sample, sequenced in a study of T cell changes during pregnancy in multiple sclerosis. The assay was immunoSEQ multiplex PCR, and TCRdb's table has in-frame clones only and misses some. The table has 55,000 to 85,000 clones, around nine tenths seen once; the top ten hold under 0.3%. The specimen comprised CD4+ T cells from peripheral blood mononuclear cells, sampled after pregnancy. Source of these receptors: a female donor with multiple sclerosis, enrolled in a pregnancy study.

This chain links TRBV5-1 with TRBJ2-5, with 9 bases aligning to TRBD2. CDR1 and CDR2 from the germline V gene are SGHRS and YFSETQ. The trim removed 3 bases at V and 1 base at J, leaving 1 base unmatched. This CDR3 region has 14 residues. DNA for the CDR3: TGCGCCAGCAGCTCACTAGCGGGCCAAGAGACCCAGTACTTC. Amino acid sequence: CASSSLAGQETQYF.

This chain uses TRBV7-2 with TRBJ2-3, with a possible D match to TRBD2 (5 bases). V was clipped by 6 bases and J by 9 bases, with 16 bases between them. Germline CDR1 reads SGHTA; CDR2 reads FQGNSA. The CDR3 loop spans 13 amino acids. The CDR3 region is CASRWTSGKTQYF. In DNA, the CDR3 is TGTGCCAGCAGATGGACTTCGGGCAAGACGCAGTATTTT.

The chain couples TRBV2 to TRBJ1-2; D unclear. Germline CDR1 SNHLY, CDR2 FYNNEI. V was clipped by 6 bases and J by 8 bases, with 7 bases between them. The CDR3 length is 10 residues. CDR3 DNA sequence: TGTGCCAGCAGCGAGAGGGGCTACACCTTC. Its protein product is CASSERGYTF.

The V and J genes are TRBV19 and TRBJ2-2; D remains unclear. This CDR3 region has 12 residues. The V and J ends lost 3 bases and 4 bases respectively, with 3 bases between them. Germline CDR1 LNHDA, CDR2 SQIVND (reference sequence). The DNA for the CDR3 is TGTGCCAGTAGTATCAGCACCGGGGAGCTGTTTTTT. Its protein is CASSISTGELFF.

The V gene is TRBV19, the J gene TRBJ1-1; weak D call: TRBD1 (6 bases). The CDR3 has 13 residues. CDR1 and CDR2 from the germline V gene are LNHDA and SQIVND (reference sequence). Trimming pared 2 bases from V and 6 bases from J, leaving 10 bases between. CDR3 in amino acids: CASSILGAAEAFF. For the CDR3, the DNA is TGTGCCAGTAGTATATTGGGGGCGGCTGAAGCTTTCTTT. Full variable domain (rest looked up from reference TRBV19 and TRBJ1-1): DGGITQSPKYLFRKEGQNVTLSCEQNLNHDAMYWYRQDPGQGLRLIYYSQIVNDFQKGDIAEGYSVSREKKESFPLTVTSAQKNPTAFYLCASSILGAAEAFFGQGTRLTVV.

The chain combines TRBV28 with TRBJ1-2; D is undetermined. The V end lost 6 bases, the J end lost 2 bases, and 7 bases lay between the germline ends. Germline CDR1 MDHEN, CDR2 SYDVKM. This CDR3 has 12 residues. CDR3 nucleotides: TGTGCCAGCAGCGTAGCCAACTATGGCTACACCTTC. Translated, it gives CASSVANYGYTF.

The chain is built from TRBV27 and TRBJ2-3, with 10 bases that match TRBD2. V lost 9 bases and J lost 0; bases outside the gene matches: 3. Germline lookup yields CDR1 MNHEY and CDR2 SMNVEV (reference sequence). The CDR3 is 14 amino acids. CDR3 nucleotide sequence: TGTGCCAGTAAGCGGGAGGGTAGCACAGATACGCAGTATTTT. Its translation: CASKREGSTDTQYF.

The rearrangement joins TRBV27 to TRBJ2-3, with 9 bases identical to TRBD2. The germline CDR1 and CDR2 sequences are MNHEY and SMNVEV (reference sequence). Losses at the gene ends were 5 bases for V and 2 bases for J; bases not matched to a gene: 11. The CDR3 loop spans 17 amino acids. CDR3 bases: TGTGCCAGCAGTCCCCTCCCTAGCGGGATCAACACAGATACGCAGTATTTT. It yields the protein CASSPLPSGINTDTQYF.

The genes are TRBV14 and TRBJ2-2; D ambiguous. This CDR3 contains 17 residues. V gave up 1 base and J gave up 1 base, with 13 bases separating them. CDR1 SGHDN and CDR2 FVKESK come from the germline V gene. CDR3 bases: TGTGCCAGCAGCCAAGCGAGAGGCACACAGAACACCGGGGAGCTGTTTTTT. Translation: CASSQARGTQNTGELFF.

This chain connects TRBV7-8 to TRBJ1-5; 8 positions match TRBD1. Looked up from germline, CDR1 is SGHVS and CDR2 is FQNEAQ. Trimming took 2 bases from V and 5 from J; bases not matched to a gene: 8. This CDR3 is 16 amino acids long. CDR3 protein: CASSLSPRGHHQPQHF. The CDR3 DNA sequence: TGTGCCAGCAGCTTATCCCCCAGGGGGCATCATCAGCCCCAGCATTTT.

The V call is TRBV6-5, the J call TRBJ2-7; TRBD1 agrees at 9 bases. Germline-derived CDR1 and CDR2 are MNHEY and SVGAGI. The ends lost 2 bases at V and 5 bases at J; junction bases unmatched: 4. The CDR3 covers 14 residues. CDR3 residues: CASSYPGQGNEQYF. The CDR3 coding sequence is TGTGCCAGCAGTTACCCGGGACAGGGCAACGAGCAGTACTTC.

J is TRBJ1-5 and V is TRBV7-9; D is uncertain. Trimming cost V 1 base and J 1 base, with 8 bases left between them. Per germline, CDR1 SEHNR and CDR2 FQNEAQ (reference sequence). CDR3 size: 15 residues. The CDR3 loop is CASSLGDWSNQPQHF. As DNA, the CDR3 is TGTGCCAGCAGCTTAGGAGATTGGAGCAATCAGCCCCAGCATTTT. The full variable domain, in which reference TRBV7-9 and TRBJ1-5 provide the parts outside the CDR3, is DTGVSQNPRHKITKRGQNVTFRCDPISEHNRLYWYRQTLGQGPEFLTYFQNEAQLEKSRLLSDRFSAERPKGSFSTLEIQRTEQGDSAMYLCASSLGDWSNQPQHFGDGTRLSIL.

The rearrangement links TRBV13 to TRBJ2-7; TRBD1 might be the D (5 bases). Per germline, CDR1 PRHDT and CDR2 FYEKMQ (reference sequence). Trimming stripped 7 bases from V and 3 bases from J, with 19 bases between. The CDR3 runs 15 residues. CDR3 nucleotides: TGTGCCAGCAAGACCTCAGGGCCAGGGTACTACGAGCAGTACTTC. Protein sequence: CASKTSGPGYYEQYF.

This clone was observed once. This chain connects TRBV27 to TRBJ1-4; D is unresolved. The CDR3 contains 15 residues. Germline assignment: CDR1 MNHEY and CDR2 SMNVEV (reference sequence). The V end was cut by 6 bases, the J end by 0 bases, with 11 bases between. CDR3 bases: TGTGCCAGCAGCGAACTCCGGGCAACTAATGAAAAACTGTTTTTT. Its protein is CASSELRATNEKLFF. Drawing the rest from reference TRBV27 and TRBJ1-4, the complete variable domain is EAQVTQNPRYLITVTGKKLTVTCSQNMNHEYMSWYRQDPGLGLRQIYYSMNVEVTDKGDVPEGYKVSRKEKRNFPLILESPSPNQTSLYFCASSELRATNEKLFFGSGTQLSVL.

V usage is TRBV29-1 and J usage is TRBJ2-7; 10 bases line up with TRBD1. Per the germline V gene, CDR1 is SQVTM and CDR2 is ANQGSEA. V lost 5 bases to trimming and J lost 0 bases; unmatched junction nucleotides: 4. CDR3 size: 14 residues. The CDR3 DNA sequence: TGCAGCGTTACGGACAGGGGGACCTCCTACGAGCAGTACTTC. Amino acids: CSVTDRGTSYEQYF.

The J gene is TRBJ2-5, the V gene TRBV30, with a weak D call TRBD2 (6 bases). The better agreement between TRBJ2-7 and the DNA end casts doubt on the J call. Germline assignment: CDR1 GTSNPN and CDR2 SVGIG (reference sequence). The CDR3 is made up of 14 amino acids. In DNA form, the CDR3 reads TGTGCCTGGAGTGTATACGGGAGCGGGTCCGAGCAGTACTTC. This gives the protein CAWSVYGSGSEQYF.

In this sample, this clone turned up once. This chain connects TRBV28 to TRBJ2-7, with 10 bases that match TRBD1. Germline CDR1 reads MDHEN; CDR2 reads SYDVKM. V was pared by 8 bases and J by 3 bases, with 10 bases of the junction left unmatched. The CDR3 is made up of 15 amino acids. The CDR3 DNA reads TGTGCCAGCCGCGCATACGACAGGGGGCGCTACGAGCAGTACTTC. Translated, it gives CASRAYDRGRYEQYF.

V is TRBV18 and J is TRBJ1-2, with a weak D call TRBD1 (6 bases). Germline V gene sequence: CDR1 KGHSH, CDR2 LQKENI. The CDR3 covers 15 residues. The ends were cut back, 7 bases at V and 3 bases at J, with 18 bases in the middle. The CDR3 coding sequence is TGTGCCAGCTTAAGGGACACCTCCCGGGACTATGGCTACACCTTC. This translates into CASLRDTSRDYGYTF.

The CDR3 nucleotides are TGTGCCAGTAGTATAGAAGCGACTTCGGTCAATGAGCAGTTCTTC. It translates to CASSIEATSVNEQFF. This chain joins TRBV19 and TRBJ2-1; D is unclear. In germline, CDR1 is LNHDA, CDR2 SQIVND (reference sequence). The V and J ends lost 0 bases and 6 bases respectively, with 12 bases between them. The length of the CDR3 is 15 residues.

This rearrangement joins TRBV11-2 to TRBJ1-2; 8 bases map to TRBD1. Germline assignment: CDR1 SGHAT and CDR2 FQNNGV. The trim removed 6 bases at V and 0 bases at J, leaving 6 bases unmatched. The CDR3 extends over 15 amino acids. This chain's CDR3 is CASRGTGDSNYGYTF. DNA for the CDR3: TGTGCCAGCAGGGGGACAGGCGATTCTAACTATGGCTACACCTTC.

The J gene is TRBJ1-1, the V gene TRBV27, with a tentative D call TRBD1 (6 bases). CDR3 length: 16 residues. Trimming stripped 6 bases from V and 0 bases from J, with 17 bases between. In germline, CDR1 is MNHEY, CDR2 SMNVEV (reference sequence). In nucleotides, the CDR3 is TGTGCCAGCAGGACTATAGGGGGGGGCTTGAACACTGAAGCTTTCTTT. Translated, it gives CASRTIGGGLNTEAFF.

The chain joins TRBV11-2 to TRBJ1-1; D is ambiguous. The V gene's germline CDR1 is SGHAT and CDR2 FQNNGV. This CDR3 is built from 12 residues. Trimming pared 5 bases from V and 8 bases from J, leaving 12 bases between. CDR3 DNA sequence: TGTGCCAGCAGCCCCAACCCGGGAGAAGCTTTCTTT. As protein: CASSPNPGEAFF.

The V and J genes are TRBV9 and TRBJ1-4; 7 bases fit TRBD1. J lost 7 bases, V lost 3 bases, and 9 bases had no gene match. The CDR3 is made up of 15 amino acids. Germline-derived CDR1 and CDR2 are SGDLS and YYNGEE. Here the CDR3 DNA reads TGTGCCAGCAGCGAGGGGGCAGGGGGAGGTGAAAAACTGTTTTTT. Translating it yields CASSEGAGGGEKLFF. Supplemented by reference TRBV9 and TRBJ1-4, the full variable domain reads DSGVTQTPKHLITATGQRVTLRCSPRSGDLSVYWYQQSLDQGLQFLIQYYNGEERAKGNILERFSAQQFPDLHSELNLSSLELGDSALYFCASSEGAGGGEKLFFGSGTQLSVL.

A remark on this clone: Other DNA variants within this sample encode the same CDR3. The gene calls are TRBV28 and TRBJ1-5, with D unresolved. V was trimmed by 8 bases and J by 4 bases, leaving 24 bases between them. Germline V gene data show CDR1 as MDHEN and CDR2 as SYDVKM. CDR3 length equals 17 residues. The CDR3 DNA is TGTGCCAGCCGAGATTTTAATTTGAGGTATAGTAATCAGCCCCAGCATTTT. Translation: CASRDFNLRYSNQPQHF.

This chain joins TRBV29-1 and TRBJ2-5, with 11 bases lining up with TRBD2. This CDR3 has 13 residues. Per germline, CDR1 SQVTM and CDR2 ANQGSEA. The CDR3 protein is CSVSGGATETQYF. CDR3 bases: TGCAGTGTTAGCGGGGGGGCGACGGAGACCCAGTACTTC.

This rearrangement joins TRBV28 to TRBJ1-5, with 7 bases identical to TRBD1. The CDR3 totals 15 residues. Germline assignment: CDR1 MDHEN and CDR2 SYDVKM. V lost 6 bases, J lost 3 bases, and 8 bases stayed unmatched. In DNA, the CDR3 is TGTGCCAGCAGGCCTATGACAGGGAACAATCAGCCCCAGCATTTT. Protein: CASRPMTGNNQPQHF.

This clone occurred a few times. CDR3 amino acids: CASSLAAEAFF. CDR3 DNA: TGTGCCAGCAGCTTAGCTGCTGAAGCTTTCTTT. This chain joins TRBV11-2 and TRBJ1-1; D is undetermined. Germline loops: CDR1 SGHAT, CDR2 FQNNGV. The CDR3 sequence is 11 residues long. The ends were cut back, 1 base at V and 6 bases at J, with 3 bases in the middle.

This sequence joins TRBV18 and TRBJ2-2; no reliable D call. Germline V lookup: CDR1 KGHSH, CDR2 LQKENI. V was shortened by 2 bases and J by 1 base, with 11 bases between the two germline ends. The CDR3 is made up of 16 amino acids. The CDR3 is CASSPVITQNTGELFF. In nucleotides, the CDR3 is TGTGCCAGCTCACCAGTAATAACACAGAACACCGGGGAGCTGTTTTTT.